This T cell receptor beta chain was captured by sequencing in a study of T cells in Graves' hyperthyroidism and ophthalmopathy. Newly diagnosed hyperthyroidism patients aged 18 to 65 years had disease lasting under 2 months. The CDR3 length is 15 residues. Germline-derived CDR1 and CDR2 are SGHAT and FQNNGV. V was clipped by 5 bases and J by 2 bases, with 13 bases between them. The CDR3 regions of TCR beta were amplified from RNA transcripts. When the TCR CDR3 underwent first-round RT-PCR, the HTBI primer set was used. TCRdb re-called the multiplex PCR reads through MiXCR, storing one row per CDR3 protein. The top ten clones hold about 5% of a sample with some 420,000 distinct CDR3 sequences, roughly 15% of them seen once.

Sequencing input: blood. This chain uses TRBV11-2 with TRBJ2-1; the D gene is possibly TRBD2 (5 bases). This receptor was identified in a woman in her late teens or twenties with Graves' hyperthyroidism. The CDR3 loop is CASSPGESPYNEQFF. The CDR3 DNA is TGTGCCAGCAGCCCCGGGGAGTCCCCCTACAATGAGCAGTTCTTC.